A single sample is the source of the 24 T cell receptor beta chains below, sequenced in a study of blood T cells in healthy people across ages. Combining a sample-barcoded 5' primer with a J-beta primer mix, a second PCR ran for roughly 6 to 12 cycles. TCRdb re-called the 5' RACE reads through MiXCR, storing one row per CDR3 protein. The profile shows hundreds of thousands of distinct CDR3 sequences, under 45% of them singletons. Sequencing was done on a sample of blood. The receptors stem from a man in his sixties in good health.

J is TRBJ2-7 and V is TRBV20-1; D unresolved. With 6 bases removed from V and 2 bases from J, the gap between germline ends came to 8 bases. The CDR3 is 11 amino acids. Germline CDR1 DFQATT, CDR2 SNEGSKA (reference sequence). This CDR3 reads CSAQHAYEQYF. CDR3 sequence (DNA): TGCAGTGCACAACACGCCTACGAGCAGTACTTC.

The genes are TRBV27 and TRBJ2-6; 10 nucleotides agree with TRBD1. From germline, CDR1 is MNHEY and CDR2 SMNVEV (reference sequence). This CDR3 contains 17 residues. J was trimmed by 4 bases and V by 5 bases; bases with no gene match: 8. The CDR3 here is CASSPGQGLSGANVLTF. DNA of the CDR3: TGTGCCAGCAGTCCGGGACAGGGGCTTTCAGGGGCCAACGTCCTGACTTTC.

The chain carries TRBV20-1 and TRBJ2-3; D unclear. The CDR3 runs to 14 residues. Germline V gene lookup returns CDR1 DFQATT and CDR2 SNEGSKA (reference sequence). The ends were cut back, 1 base at V and 2 bases at J, with 10 bases in the middle. CDR3 amino acids: CSARGSKSTDTQYF. The CDR3 DNA is TGCAGTGCTAGAGGGTCGAAGTCCACAGATACGCAGTATTTT.

This clonotype is a singleton in its sample. V is TRBV4-3 and J is TRBJ2-5; D is unresolved. The J call is in doubt because the DNA end fits TRBJ2-7 better. The CDR3 totals 9 residues. From germline, CDR1 is LGHNA and CDR2 YSLEER. The CDR3 region has the DNA TGCGCCGGCGCATACGAGCAGTACTTC. Its translation is CAGAYEQYF.

With respect to this clonotype: A junction end diverges from the germline sequence, so it may reflect a read error. The rearrangement links TRBV12-3 or TRBV12-4 to TRBJ2-5; tentatively, D is TRBD1 (5 bases). The end of the DNA fits TRBJ2-7 better, so the J call may be wrong. The CDR3 is 13 amino acids. DNA of the CDR3: TGTGCCGGCAGTTCTCAGGGCGTGGACGAGCAGTACTTC. This translates into CAGSSQGVDEQYF.

This clonotype was seen more than once but under ten times. The genes are TRBV6-1 and TRBJ2-7, with no clear D. The CDR3 is 12 amino acids. Trimming shortened V by 6 bases and J by 2 bases, and 8 bases separated the two germline ends. Germline V gives CDR1 MNHNS, CDR2 SASEGT. CDR3 nucleotides: TGTGCCAGCAGGGCAAATGCCTACGAGCAGTACTTC. It specifies CASRANAYEQYF.

This clonotype has a single count. CDR3 sequence: CATSRGVINEQFF. As DNA, the CDR3 is TGTGCCACCAGCAGAGGGGTTATTAATGAGCAGTTCTTC. The chain employs TRBV15 and TRBJ2-1, with D hard to call. Germline CDR1 LNHNV, CDR2 YYDKDF (reference sequence). The CDR3 is made up of 13 amino acids. V was pared by 1 base and J by 7 bases, with 8 bases between. Supplemented by reference TRBV15 and TRBJ2-1, the full variable domain reads DAMVIQNPRYQVTQFGKPVTLSCSQTLNHNVMYWYQQKSSQAPKLLFHYYDKDFNNEADTPDNFQSRRPNTSFCFLDIRSPGLGDTAMYLCATSRGVINEQFFGPGTRLTVL.

This chain links TRBV4-1 with TRBJ2-1, with TRBD2 as a possible D gene (6 bases). Deletions cut 3 bases from V and 0 bases from J, with 15 bases between. Germline loops: CDR1 MGHRA, CDR2 YSYEKL. The CDR3 contains 17 residues. The CDR3 here is CASSQSYGGSSYNEQFF. Here the CDR3 DNA reads TGCGCCAGCAGCCAGAGTTATGGAGGGAGCTCCTACAATGAGCAGTTCTTC.

The chain is built from TRBV20-1 and TRBJ2-1; 12 bases match TRBD2. CDR1 is DFQATT and CDR2 is SNEGSKA in the germline V gene (reference sequence). V lost 2 bases, J lost 6 bases, and 14 bases stayed unmatched. This CDR3 spans 18 amino acids. CDR3 coding DNA: TGCAGTGCTAGATCGGTACTAGCGGGGGGCCATTTTTTCAATGAGCAGTTCTTC. Translating gives CSARSVLAGGHFFNEQFF.

This clonotype was found a few times. The chain couples TRBV18 to TRBJ1-6; possibly TRBD1 for D (6 bases). This CDR3 region has 13 residues. V lost 8 bases, J lost 5 bases, and 10 bases lay in between. Germline V gene data show CDR1 as KGHSH and CDR2 as LQKENI. CDR3 sequence reads: CASTGQNNSPLHF. The CDR3 DNA sequence: TGTGCCAGCACCGGACAGAATAATTCACCCCTCCACTTT.

As concerns this clonotype: A read error may explain this, as a much larger clone is one base away. The V and J genes are TRBV30 and TRBJ2-1, with D possibly matching TRBD2 (7 bases). Germline loops: CDR1 GTSNPN, CDR2 SVGIG (reference sequence). The CDR3 contains 12 residues. The CDR3 here is CAWDQGGDERFF. Here the CDR3 DNA reads TGTGCCTGGGACCAAGGGGGGGATGAGCGGTTCTTC.

The chain links TRBV7-8 to TRBJ2-6; D gene ambiguous. The CDR3 is 18 residues long. Germline V CDR1 and CDR2: SGHVS, FQNEAQ. Trimming cost V 0 bases and J 0 bases, with 12 bases left between them. As DNA, the CDR3 is TGTGCCAGCAGCTTAGCGCTCAGGCAACTCTCTGGGGCCAACGTCCTGACTTTC. As protein: CASSLALRQLSGANVLTF.

The V call is TRBV7-8, the J call TRBJ1-4; a possible D gene is TRBD1 (6 bases). Per the germline V gene, CDR1 is SGHVS and CDR2 is FQNEAQ. This CDR3 has 14 residues. Trimming left V 3 bases short and J 8 bases short, with 13 bases between. The DNA of the CDR3 is TGTGCCAGCAGCTTCAGGGGCTTAGGCGAAAAACTGTTTTTT. Translating it yields CASSFRGLGEKLFF.

This chain joins TRBV12-3 or TRBV12-4 and TRBJ2-5; D might be TRBD1 (5 bases). Trimming cost V 5 bases and J 11 bases, with 18 bases left between them. The CDR3 consists of 13 residues. DNA for the CDR3: TGTGCCAGCAGTCTCCATCAGGACAATGAGCAGTACTTC. It codes for CASSLHQDNEQYF.

This clonotype showed up just a few times. The chain recombines TRBV6-1 with TRBJ2-5; D may be TRBD1 or TRBD2 (5 bases each). The germline CDR1 and CDR2 sequences are MNHNS and SASEGT. The CDR3 covers 14 residues. Trimming removed 4 bases at V and 1 base at J, with 10 bases between. The chain's CDR3 is CASSVSGTQETQYF. The CDR3 nucleotides read TGTGCCAGCAGTGTCTCCGGGACCCAAGAGACCCAGTACTTC.

This clonotype was detected many times. This chain joins TRBV12-3 or TRBV12-4 and TRBJ2-3; TRBD2 matches at 9 bases. CDR3 size: 16 residues. The J segment lost 3 bases and the V segment lost 1 base, leaving 5 bases of the junction unmatched. The CDR3 loop is CASSLGAAGGTDTQYF. The CDR3 bases are TGTGCCAGCAGTTTAGGGGCAGCGGGAGGAACAGATACGCAGTATTTT.

The J gene is TRBJ1-1, the V gene TRBV20-1; possibly TRBD1 for D (6 bases). Deletions cut 6 bases from V and 7 bases from J, with 15 bases between. The CDR3 consists of 12 residues. Germline V gives CDR1 DFQATT, CDR2 SNEGSKA (reference sequence). The CDR3 spells CSAPDRRREAFF. The CDR3, as DNA: TGCAGTGCGCCCGACAGGAGACGTGAAGCTTTCTTT.

The genes are TRBV12-3 or TRBV12-4 and TRBJ2-7, with 9 bases that match TRBD2. Trimming cost V 4 bases and J 7 bases; bases outside gene matches: 11. The length of the CDR3 is 15 residues. As DNA, the CDR3 is TGTGCCAGCAGTTCCGCCGGCGGGGGGGACATTGAGCAGTACTTC. The encoded protein is CASSSAGGGDIEQYF.

J is TRBJ1-1 and V is TRBV20-1, with unresolved D. The CDR3 contains 12 residues. The germline V and J ends were trimmed by 7 bases and 3 bases, with 12 bases remaining between them. Per germline, CDR1 DFQATT and CDR2 SNEGSKA (reference sequence). CDR3 DNA sequence: TGCAGTGTAAGGCACAGAGACACTGAAGCTTTCTTT. Its translation: CSVRHRDTEAFF.

This clonotype has more than one count but fewer than ten. This chain connects TRBV7-8 to TRBJ1-2, with D hard to call. This CDR3 region has 15 residues. The V gene's germline CDR1 is SGHVS and CDR2 FQNEAQ. V was cut by 3 bases and J by 6 bases, with 17 bases left in between. The CDR3 region has the DNA TGTGCCAGCAGCTTGCGGATAGGGAAGTCTGATGGCTACACCTTC. Translating it yields CASSLRIGKSDGYTF.

The rearrangement links TRBV24-1 to TRBJ2-6; D is unresolved. The CDR3 runs 15 residues. V lost 1 base and J 0 bases, leaving 3 bases between the germline ends. Germline V gives CDR1 KGHDR, CDR2 SFDVKD. CDR3 in amino acids: CATSDFRSGANVLTF. CDR3 nucleotide sequence: TGTGCCACCAGTGATTTCCGCTCTGGGGCCAACGTCCTGACTTTC.

The chain carries TRBV15 and TRBJ2-2; TRBD1 matches 9 bases. CDR3 length: 14 amino acids. Germline values: CDR1 LNHNV, CDR2 YYDKDF (reference sequence). V lost 5 bases to trimming and J lost 7 bases; unmatched junction nucleotides: 5. This CDR3 is CATSGDRVGGELFF. CDR3 in DNA: TGTGCCACCAGCGGGGACAGGGTAGGCGGGGAGCTGTTTTTT.

The chain employs TRBV7-2 and TRBJ2-3; 9 bases align to TRBD2. V was pared by 0 bases and J by 2 bases, with 6 bases of the junction left unmatched. CDR1 and CDR2 (germline): SGHTA, FQGNSA. CDR3 size: 17 residues. In DNA, the CDR3 is TGTGCCAGCAGCTTAGCGATGGCGGGGGGGTCCACAGATACGCAGTATTTT. It specifies CASSLAMAGGSTDTQYF.

This clonotype has more than one count but fewer than ten. The rearrangement uses TRBV6-2 or TRBV6-3 and TRBJ2-1, with D unresolved. This CDR3 spans 12 amino acids. Germline V gives CDR1 MNHEY, CDR2 SVGEGT. Trimming shortened V by 6 bases and J by 7 bases, and 10 bases separated the two germline ends. Here the CDR3 reads CASRRTTNEQFF. Here the CDR3 DNA reads TGTGCCAGCAGGAGAACTACGAATGAGCAGTTCTTC.